This is a list of T cell receptor beta chains from one sample in a study of T-cell reconstitution after alpha-beta-depleted transplantation in children. Via MiXCR, TCRdb re-called the PCR reads, giving one row per CDR3 protein. This sample has some 590,000 distinct CDR3 sequences; 10% occur once, and the top ten carry roughly 4%. The sample was PBMCs from the stem cell graft donor, taken from the stem cell graft. The receptor source for this set is a human donor who donated a stem cell graft to a child with acute myeloid leukemia. CDR3s include the opening cysteine and the closing phenylalanine or tryptophan. Each record gives: V gene, J gene, clone size, D gene, CDR3 protein, CDR3 DNA. A D gene is named only where the DNA matches it firmly. The size entry is marked missing in some rows and otherwise reads once, few, many or a size class.

v_gene: TRBV28; j_gene: TRBJ2-5; abundance: many; d_gene: -; CDR3aa: CASSSPGSLQETQYF; CDR3nt: TGTGCCAGCAGTTCCCCAGGCAGCCTCCAAGAGACCCAGTACTTC
v_gene: TRBV7-3; j_gene: TRBJ2-3; abundance: -; d_gene: TRBD2; CDR3aa: CASSSVRLAATDTQYF; CDR3nt: TGTGCCAGCAGCTCCGTCAGGCTAGCGGCCACAGATACGCAGTATTTT
v_gene: TRBV12-3/TRBV12-4; j_gene: TRBJ1-2; abundance: few; d_gene: TRBD1; CDR3aa: CASSLAMAGGSYGYTF; CDR3nt: TGTGCCAGCAGTTTAGCTATGGCAGGGGGCTCCTATGGCTACACCTTC
v_gene: TRBV4-3; j_gene: TRBJ2-3; abundance: few; d_gene: TRBD2; CDR3aa: CASSHPGTSGSTDTQYF; CDR3nt: TGCGCCAGCAGCCACCCCGGGACTAGCGGGAGCACAGATACGCAGTATTTT
v_gene: TRBV12-3/TRBV12-4; j_gene: TRBJ2-3; abundance: -; d_gene: -; CDR3aa: CASSPGVSLTGNTQYF; CDR3nt: TGTGCCAGCAGCCCGGGGGTCTCCTTAACGGGGAATACGCAGTATTTT
v_gene: TRBV30; j_gene: TRBJ2-7; abundance: -; d_gene: -; CDR3aa: CAWSLPGGQYF; CDR3nt: TGTGCCTGGAGCCTCCCCGGAGGGCAGTACTTC
v_gene: TRBV29-1; j_gene: TRBJ2-7; abundance: few; d_gene: TRBD1; CDR3aa: CSAGPGGHEQYF; CDR3nt: TGCAGCGCTGGGCCAGGGGGCCACGAGCAGTACTTC
v_gene: TRBV7-3; j_gene: TRBJ2-1; abundance: -; d_gene: -; CDR3aa: CASSVGLTYNEQFF; CDR3nt: TGTGCCAGCAGCGTGGGCCTTACCTACAATGAGCAGTTCTTC
v_gene: TRBV3-1; j_gene: TRBJ2-7; abundance: many; d_gene: -; CDR3aa: CASSRTQYEQYF; CDR3nt: TGTGCCAGCAGCCGGACACAATACGAGCAGTACTTC
v_gene: TRBV5-4; j_gene: TRBJ2-3; abundance: many; d_gene: TRBD2; CDR3aa: CASSLGTSVSTDTQYF; CDR3nt: TGTGCCAGCAGCTTGGGGACTAGCGTAAGCACAGATACGCAGTATTTT